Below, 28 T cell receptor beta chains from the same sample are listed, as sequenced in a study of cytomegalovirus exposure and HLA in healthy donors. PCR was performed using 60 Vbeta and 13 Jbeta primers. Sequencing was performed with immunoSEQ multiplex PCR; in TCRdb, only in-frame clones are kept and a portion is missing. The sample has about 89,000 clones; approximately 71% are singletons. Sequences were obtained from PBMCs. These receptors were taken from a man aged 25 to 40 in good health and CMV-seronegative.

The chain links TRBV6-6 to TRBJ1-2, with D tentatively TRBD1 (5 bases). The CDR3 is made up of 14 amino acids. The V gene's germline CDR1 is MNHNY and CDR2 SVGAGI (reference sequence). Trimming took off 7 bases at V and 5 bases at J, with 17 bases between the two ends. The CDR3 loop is CASIGRDGGYGYTF. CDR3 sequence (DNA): TGTGCCAGCATCGGGCGGGACGGCGGTTATGGCTACACCTTC.

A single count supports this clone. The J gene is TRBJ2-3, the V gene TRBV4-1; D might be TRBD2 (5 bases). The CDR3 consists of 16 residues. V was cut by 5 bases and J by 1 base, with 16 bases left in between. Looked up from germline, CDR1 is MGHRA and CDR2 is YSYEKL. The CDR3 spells CASSSRSGYGTDTQYF. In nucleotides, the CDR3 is TGCGCCAGCAGCTCCAGGTCGGGATATGGCACAGATACGCAGTATTTT.

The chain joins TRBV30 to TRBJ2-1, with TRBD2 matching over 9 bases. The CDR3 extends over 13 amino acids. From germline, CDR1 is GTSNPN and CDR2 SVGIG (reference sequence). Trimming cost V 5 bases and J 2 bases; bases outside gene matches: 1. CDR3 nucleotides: TGTGCCTGGCAGCGGGGGGCCTACAATGAGCAGTTCTTC. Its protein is CAWQRGAYNEQFF.

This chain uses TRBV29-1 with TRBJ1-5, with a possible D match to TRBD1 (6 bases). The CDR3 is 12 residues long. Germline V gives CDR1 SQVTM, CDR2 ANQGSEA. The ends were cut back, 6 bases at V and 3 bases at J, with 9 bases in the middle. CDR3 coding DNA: TGCAGCGTCCGGGACACCAATCAGCCCCAGCATTTT. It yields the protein CSVRDTNQPQHF. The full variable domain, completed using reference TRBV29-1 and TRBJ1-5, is SAVISQKPSRDICQRGTSLTIQCQVDSQVTMMFWYRQQPGQSLTLIATANQGSEATYESGFVIDKFPISRPNLTFSTLTVSNMSPEDSSIYLCSVRDTNQPQHFGDGTRLSIL.

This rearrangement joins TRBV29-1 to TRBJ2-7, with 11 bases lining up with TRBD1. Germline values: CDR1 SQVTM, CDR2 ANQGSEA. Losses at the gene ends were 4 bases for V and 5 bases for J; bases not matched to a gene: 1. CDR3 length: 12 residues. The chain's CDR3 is CSVGTGGDEQYF. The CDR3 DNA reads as TGCAGCGTTGGGACAGGGGGCGACGAGCAGTACTTC.

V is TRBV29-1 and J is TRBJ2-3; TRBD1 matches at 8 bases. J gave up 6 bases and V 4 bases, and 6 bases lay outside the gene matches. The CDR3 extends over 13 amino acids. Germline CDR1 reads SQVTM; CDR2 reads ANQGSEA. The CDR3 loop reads CSVGTGQRDTQYF. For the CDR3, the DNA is TGCAGCGTTGGGACAGGGCAACGGGATACGCAGTATTTT.

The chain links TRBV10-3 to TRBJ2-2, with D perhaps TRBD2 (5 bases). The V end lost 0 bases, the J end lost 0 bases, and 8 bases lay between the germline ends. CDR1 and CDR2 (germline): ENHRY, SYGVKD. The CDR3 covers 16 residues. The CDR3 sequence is CAISESGAANTGELFF. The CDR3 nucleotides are TGTGCCATCAGTGAGTCGGGAGCGGCGAACACCGGGGAGCTGTTTTTT.

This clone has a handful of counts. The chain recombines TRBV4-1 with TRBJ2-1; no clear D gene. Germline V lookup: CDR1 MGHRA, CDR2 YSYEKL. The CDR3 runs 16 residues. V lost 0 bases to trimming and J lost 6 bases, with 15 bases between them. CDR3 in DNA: TGCGCCAGCAGCCAAGATCAGGCCCTATCTGGCAATGAGCAGTTCTTC. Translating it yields CASSQDQALSGNEQFF.

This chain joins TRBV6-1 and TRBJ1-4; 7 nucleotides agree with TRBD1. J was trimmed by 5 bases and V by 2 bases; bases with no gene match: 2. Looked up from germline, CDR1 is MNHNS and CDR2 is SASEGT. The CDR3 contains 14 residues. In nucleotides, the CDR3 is TGTGCCAGCAGTGAATGGGACAGAAATGAAAAACTGTTTTTT. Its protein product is CASSEWDRNEKLFF.

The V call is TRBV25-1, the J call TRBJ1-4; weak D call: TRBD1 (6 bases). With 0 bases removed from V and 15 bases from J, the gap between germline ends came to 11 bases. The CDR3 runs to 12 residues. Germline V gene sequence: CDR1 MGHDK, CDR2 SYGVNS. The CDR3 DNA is TGTGCCAGCAGTGAATATGAGGGGGGGATGTTTTTT. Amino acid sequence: CASSEYEGGMFF.

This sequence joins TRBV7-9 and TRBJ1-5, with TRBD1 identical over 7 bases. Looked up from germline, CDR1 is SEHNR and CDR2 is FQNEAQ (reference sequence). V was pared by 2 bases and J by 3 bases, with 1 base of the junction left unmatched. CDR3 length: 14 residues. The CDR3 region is CASSLQGDNQPQHF. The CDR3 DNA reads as TGTGCCAGCAGCTTACAGGGGGACAATCAGCCCCAGCATTTT.

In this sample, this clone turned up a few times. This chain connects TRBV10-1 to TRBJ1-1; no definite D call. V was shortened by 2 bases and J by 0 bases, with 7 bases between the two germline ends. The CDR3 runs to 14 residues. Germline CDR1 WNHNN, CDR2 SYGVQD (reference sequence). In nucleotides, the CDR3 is TGCGCCAGCAGTGAGGGGCAGATGAACACTGAAGCTTTCTTT. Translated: CASSEGQMNTEAFF.

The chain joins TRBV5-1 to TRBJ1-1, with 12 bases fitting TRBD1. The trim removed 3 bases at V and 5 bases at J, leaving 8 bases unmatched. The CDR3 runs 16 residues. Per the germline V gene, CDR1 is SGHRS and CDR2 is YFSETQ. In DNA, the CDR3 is TGCGCCAGCAGCTCCGGGACAGGGGGCGCGTATACTGAAGCTTTCTTT. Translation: CASSSGTGGAYTEAFF. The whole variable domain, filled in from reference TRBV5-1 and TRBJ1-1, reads KAGVTQTPRYLIKTRGQQVTLSCSPISGHRSVSWYQQTPGQGLQFLFEYFSETQRNKGNFPGRFSGRQFSNSRSEMNVSTLELGDSALYLCASSSGTGGAYTEAFFGQGTRLTVV.

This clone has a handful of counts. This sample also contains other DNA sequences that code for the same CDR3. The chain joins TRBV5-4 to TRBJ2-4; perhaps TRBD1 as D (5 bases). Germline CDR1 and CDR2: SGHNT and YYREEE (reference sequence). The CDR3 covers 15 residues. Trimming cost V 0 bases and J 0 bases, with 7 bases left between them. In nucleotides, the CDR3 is TGTGCCAGCAGCTTGGAGGGGATAGCCAAAAACATTCAGTACTTC. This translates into CASSLEGIAKNIQYF.

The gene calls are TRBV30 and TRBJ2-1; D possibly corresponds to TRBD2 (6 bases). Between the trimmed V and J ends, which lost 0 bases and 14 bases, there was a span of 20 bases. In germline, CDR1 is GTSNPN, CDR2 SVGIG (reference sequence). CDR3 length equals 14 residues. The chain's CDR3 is CAWSVVSGINKEFF. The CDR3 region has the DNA TGTGCCTGGAGTGTTGTTAGCGGCATTAATAAGGAGTTCTTC.

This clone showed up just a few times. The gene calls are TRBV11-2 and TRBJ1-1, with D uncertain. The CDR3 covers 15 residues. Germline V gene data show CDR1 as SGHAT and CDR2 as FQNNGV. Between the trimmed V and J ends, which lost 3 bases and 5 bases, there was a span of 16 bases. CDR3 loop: CASSFSRGVLTEAFF. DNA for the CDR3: TGTGCCAGCAGCTTCTCGCGGGGAGTTCTAACTGAAGCTTTCTTT.

The DNA for the CDR3 is TGTGCCAGCAGCCCACTTTTGAACACTGAAGCTTTCTTT. Translating gives CASSPLLNTEAFF. The chain joins TRBV6-5 to TRBJ1-1; D is uncertain. CDR3 length equals 13 residues. Germline CDR1 and CDR2: MNHEY and SVGAGI. Trimming took off 6 bases at V and 0 bases at J, with 8 bases between the two ends.

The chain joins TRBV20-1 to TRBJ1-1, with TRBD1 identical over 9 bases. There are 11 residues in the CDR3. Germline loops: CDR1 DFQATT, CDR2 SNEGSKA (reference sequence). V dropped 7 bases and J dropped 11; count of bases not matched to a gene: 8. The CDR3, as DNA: TGCAGTGGTGGGACAGGGTTTGAGGCTTTCTTT. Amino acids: CSGGTGFEAFF.

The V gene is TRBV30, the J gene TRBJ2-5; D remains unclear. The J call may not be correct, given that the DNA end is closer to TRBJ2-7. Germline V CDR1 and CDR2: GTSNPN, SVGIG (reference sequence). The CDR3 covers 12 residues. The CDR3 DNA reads TGTGCCTGGAGTGAGTTAAGTTCCGAGCAGTACTTC. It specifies CAWSELSSEQYF.

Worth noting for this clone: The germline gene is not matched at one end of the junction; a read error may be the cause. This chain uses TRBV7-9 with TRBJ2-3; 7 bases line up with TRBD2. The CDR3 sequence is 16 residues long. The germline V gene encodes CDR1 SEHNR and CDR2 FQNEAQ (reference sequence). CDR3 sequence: CSSSWVRAGTTDTQYF. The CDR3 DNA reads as TGTTCCAGCAGTTGGGTACGAGCGGGGACTACAGATACGCAGTATTTT.

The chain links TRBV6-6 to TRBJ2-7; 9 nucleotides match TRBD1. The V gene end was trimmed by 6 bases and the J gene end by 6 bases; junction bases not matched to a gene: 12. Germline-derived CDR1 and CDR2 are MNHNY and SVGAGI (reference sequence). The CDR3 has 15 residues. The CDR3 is CASSLGTGRVREQYF. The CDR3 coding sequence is TGTGCCAGCAGCCTCGGGACAGGGAGAGTTCGCGAGCAGTACTTC.

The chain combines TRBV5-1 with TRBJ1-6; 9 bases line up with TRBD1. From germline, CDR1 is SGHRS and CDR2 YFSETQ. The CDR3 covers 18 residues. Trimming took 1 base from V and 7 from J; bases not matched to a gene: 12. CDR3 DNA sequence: TGCGCCAGCAGCTTGAGGGGCACGGGACAGGGTTGGAATTCACCCCTCCACTTT. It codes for CASSLRGTGQGWNSPLHF.

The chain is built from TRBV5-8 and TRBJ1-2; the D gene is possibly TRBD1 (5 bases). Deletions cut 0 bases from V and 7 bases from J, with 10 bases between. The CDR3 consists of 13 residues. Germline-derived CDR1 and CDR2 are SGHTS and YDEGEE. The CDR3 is CASSLAIRAGYTF. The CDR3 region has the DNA TGTGCCAGCAGCTTGGCGATCAGGGCTGGCTACACCTTC.

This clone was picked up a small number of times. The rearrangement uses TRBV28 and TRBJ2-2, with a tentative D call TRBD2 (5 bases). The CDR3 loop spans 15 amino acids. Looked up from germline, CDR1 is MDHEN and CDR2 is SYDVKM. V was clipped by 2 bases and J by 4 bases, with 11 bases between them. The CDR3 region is CASSLRQAGTGELFF. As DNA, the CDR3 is TGTGCCAGCAGTTTAAGGCAGGCGGGCACCGGGGAGCTGTTTTTT.

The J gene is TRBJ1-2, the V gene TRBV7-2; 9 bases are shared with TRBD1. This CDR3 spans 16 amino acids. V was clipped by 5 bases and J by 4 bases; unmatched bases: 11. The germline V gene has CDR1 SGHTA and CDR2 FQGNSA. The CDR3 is CASSQQNRGLSYGYTF. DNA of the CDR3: TGTGCCAGCAGCCAACAAAACAGGGGGCTCAGCTATGGCTACACCTTC.

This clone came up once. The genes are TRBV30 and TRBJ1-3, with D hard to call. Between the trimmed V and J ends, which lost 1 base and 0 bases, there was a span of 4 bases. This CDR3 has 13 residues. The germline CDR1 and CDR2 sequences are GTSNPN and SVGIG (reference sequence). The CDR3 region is CAWSGSSGNTIYF. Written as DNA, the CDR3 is TGTGCCTGGAGTGGCAGCTCTGGAAACACCATATATTTT.

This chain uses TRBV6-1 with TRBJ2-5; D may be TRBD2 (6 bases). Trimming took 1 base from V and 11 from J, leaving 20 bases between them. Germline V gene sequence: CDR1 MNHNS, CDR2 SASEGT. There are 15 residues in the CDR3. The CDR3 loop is CASSEVGGGMAAQYF. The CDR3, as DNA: TGTGCCAGCAGTGAAGTCGGTGGGGGGATGGCCGCGCAGTACTTC.

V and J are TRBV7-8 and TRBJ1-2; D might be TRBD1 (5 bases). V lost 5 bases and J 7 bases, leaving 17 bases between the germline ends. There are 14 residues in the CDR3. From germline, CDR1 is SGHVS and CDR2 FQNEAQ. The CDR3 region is CASSPKNRDSGYTF. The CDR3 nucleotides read TGTGCCAGCAGCCCTAAGAATAGGGACTCTGGCTACACCTTC.